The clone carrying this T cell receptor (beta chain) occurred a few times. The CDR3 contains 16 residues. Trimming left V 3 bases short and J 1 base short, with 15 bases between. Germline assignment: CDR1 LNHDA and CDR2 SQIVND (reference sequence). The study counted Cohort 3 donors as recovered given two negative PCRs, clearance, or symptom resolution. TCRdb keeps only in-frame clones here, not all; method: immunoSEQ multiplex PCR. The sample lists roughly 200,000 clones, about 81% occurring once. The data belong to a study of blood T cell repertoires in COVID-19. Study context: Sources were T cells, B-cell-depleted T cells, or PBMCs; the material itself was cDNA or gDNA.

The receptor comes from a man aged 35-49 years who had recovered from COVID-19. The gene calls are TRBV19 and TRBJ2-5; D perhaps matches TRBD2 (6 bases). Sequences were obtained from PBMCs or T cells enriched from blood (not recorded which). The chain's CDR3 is CASSIRGARVQETQYF. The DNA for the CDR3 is TGTGCCAGTAGTATTCGCGGGGCTAGGGTCCAAGAGACCCAGTACTTC.